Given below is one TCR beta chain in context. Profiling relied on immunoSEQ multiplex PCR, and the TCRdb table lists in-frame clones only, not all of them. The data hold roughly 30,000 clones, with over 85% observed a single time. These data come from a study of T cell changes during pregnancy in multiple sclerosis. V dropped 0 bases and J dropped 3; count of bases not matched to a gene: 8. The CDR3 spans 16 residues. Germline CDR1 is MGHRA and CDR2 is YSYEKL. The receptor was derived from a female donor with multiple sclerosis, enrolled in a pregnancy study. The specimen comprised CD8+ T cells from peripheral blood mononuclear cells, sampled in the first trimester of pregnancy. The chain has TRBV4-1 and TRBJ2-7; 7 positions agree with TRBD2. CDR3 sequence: CASSQEWREWGYEQYF. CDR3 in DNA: TGCGCCAGCAGCCAAGAATGGCGGGAGTGGGGCTACGAGCAGTACTTC.